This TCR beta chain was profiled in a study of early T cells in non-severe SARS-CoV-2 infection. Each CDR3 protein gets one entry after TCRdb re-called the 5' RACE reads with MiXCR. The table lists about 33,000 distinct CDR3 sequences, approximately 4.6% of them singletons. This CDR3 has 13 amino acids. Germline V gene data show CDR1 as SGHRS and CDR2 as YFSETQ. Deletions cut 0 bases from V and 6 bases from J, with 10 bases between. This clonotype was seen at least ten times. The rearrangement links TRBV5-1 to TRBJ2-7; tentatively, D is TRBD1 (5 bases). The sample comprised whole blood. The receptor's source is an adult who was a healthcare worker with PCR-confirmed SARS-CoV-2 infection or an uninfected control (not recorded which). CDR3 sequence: CASSLEQAVEQYF. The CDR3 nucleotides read TGCGCCAGCAGCTTGGAACAGGCGGTCGAGCAGTACTTC. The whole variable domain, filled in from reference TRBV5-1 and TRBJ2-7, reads KAGVTQTPRYLIKTRGQQVTLSCSPISGHRSVSWYQQTPGQGLQFLFEYFSETQRNKGNFPGRFSGRQFSNSRSEMNVSTLELGDSALYLCASSLEQAVEQYFGPGTRLTVT.